A selection of T cell receptor beta chains follows, all from one sample in a study of blood T cell repertoires in COVID-19. Produced via immunoSEQ multiplex PCR; TCRdb's table is partial and in-frame only. The data show 200,000 to 300,000 clones, with 85% to 90% seen just once and about 1.4% held by the top ten. Sequenced input: peripheral blood. The receptors come from a woman aged 40 to 50 who had recovered from COVID-19. CDR3s include the opening cysteine and the closing phenylalanine or tryptophan. D genes are given only for firm matches. The size field is filled for only some rows; it gives once, few, many or a size class.

V,J,size,D,CDR3,DNA
TRBV30,TRBJ2-5,NA,NA,CAWSVGLRETQYF,TGTGCCTGGAGTGTAGGACTCCGGGAGACCCAGTACTTC
TRBV12-5,TRBJ1-4,NA,TRBD1,CASGLGGNGEKLFF,TGTGCTAGTGGTTTAGGGGGCAATGGTGAAAAACTGTTTTTT
TRBV7-7,TRBJ2-2,once,TRBD1,CASSLAQGVGTGELFF,TGTGCTAGCAGCTTAGCGCAGGGGGTCGGGACCGGGGAGCTGTTTTTT
TRBV13,TRBJ1-1,NA,NA,CASSHYGMNTEAFF,TGTGCCAGCAGCCACTACGGGATGAACACTGAAGCTTTCTTT
TRBV6-5,TRBJ1-1,NA,NA,CASSYVEGNTEAFF,TGTGCCAGCAGTTACGTTGAGGGGAACACTGAAGCTTTCTTT
TRBV4-3,TRBJ2-5,NA,NA,CASSQDLGAGGEETQYF,TGCGCCAGCAGCCAAGATCTAGGGGCAGGAGGGGAAGAGACCCAGTACTTC
TRBV9,TRBJ2-3,NA,NA,CASRGAGMDTQYF,TGTGCCAGTCGGGGGGCAGGGATGGATACGCAGTATTTT
TRBV3-1/TRBV3-2,TRBJ1-2,NA,NA,CASSRGEATYGYTF,TGTGCCAGCAGCCGCGGGGAAGCCACCTATGGCTACACCTTC
TRBV6-5,TRBJ1-4,NA,TRBD1,CASSPQGQIEKLFF,TGTGCCAGCAGTCCCCAGGGACAGATTGAAAAACTGTTTTTT
TRBV5-8,TRBJ1-2,NA,NA,CASSWGANYGYTF,TGTGCCAGCAGCTGGGGGGCTAACTATGGCTACACCTTC
TRBV19,TRBJ2-5,NA,NA,CASSIGLLGAQYF,TGTGCCAGTAGTATAGGCCTCCTCGGGGCCCAGTACTTC